These 8 T cell receptor beta chains came from one sample sequenced in a study of T cells after yellow fever vaccination. One entry per CDR3 protein results from TCRdb running MiXCR on the 5' RACE reads. The sample has around 400,000 distinct CDR3 sequences; 9.5% to 13% are singletons. The starting material was PBMCs, obtained on the day of the first yellow fever vaccination. These receptors were taken from a man aged 18-30 years who received the YFV17D yellow fever vaccine.

V gene TRBV6-5 combines with J gene TRBJ2-7, with 8 bases fitting TRBD1. The length of the CDR3 is 15 residues. J lost 2 bases, V lost 2 bases, and 5 bases had no gene match. The germline gives CDR1 MNHEY, CDR2 SVGAGI. CDR3 loop: CASSYAGTGTYEQYF. The CDR3, as DNA: TGTGCCAGCAGTTACGCCGGGACAGGTACCTACGAGCAGTACTTC.

This clonotype was counted between two and nine times. This chain uses TRBV4-1 with TRBJ1-4, with D possibly matching TRBD1 (5 bases). V was shortened by 5 bases and J by 3 bases, with 13 bases between the two germline ends. The CDR3 has 15 residues. CDR1 and CDR2 (germline): MGHRA, YSYEKL. The CDR3 DNA follows: TGCGCCAGCAGCGGGCGAGGGGTATCTAATGAAAAACTGTTTTTT. Translating it yields CASSGRGVSNEKLFF.

The table lists this clonotype with a few counts. This chain joins TRBV6-1 and TRBJ2-3; no firm D call. Germline V gene data show CDR1 as MNHNS and CDR2 as SASEGT. The CDR3 is made up of 14 amino acids. V lost 6 bases to trimming and J lost 6 bases, with 16 bases between them. CDR3 nucleotides: TGTGCCAGCAGCCAGGACCCCCGATTGGATACGCAGTATTTT. Translating gives CASSQDPRLDTQYF.

V is TRBV4-2 and J is TRBJ2-2, with a possible D match to TRBD1 (6 bases). The CDR3 sequence is 17 residues long. From germline, CDR1 is LGHNA and CDR2 YNFKEQ. The V end lost 5 bases, the J end lost 8 bases, and 24 bases lay between the germline ends. CDR3 nucleotide sequence: TGTGCCAGCAGCAGAACCGAGGGGCAGGGGCTGGCTGGGGAGCTGTTTTTT. Amino acids: CASSRTEGQGLAGELFF.

This sequence joins TRBV10-3 and TRBJ2-1; possible D gene TRBD2, 6 bases. The germline V gene has CDR1 ENHRY and CDR2 SYGVKD. The CDR3 is 12 residues long. V was trimmed by 10 bases and J by 8 bases, leaving 15 bases between them. The CDR3, as DNA: TGTGCCACCGCGACCCCTAGCGATGAGCAGTTCTTC. As protein: CATATPSDEQFF.

This clonotype was counted a single time. This chain links TRBV29-1 with TRBJ2-2; D remains unclear. Trimming pared 6 bases from V and 1 base from J, leaving 6 bases between. In germline, CDR1 is SQVTM, CDR2 ANQGSEA. This CDR3 is built from 12 residues. The DNA for the CDR3 is TGCAGCGTGGCGAAGAACACCGGGGAGCTGTTTTTT. Amino acid sequence: CSVAKNTGELFF.

This clonotype was recorded a few times. The chain employs TRBV6-5 and TRBJ1-5; weak D call: TRBD1 (6 bases). CDR1 is MNHEY and CDR2 is SVGAGI in the germline V gene. Trimming removed 0 bases at V and 5 bases at J, with 11 bases between. The CDR3 totals 15 residues. CDR3 protein: CASSYSGAVDQPQHF. Here the CDR3 DNA reads TGTGCCAGCAGTTACTCGGGGGCGGTCGATCAGCCCCAGCATTTT.

The chain carries TRBV5-1 and TRBJ1-1; D ambiguous. Between the trimmed V and J ends, which lost 5 bases and 1 base, there was a span of 9 bases. This CDR3 has 13 residues. Germline lookup yields CDR1 SGHRS and CDR2 YFSETQ. This CDR3 is CASSSGWNTEAFF. The CDR3 DNA is TGCGCCAGCAGTTCCGGATGGAACACTGAAGCTTTCTTT.